Reported below is one T cell receptor beta chain. This entry comes from a study of blood T cells in healthy people across ages. The J segment lost 2 bases and the V segment lost 5 bases, leaving 8 bases of the junction unmatched. The CDR3 is 15 amino acids. Germline V gene lookup returns CDR1 SEHNR and CDR2 FQNEAQ (reference sequence). It was with a sample-barcoded 5' primer and a J-beta primer mix that a second PCR of roughly 7 to 12 cycles was run. MiXCR was run by TCRdb on the 5' RACE reads, yielding one entry per CDR3 protein. The table shows 750,000 or so distinct CDR3 sequences, with 20% to 30% occurring only once. These data were also reused for a study on T cells of mothers and their children. That source adds: Across the analysis, no persistent microchimeric T cell clones were detected.

The sequencing input was blood. This chain joins TRBV7-9 and TRBJ2-7; 8 nucleotides match TRBD1. This receptor was obtained from a boy between 10 and 17 years old in good health. CDR3 region: CASSKEGQATYEQYF. CDR3 in DNA: TGTGCCAGCAGCAAAGAGGGACAGGCGACCTACGAGCAGTACTTC.